This T cell receptor (beta chain) derives from a study of blood T cell repertoires in COVID-19. Study context: Samples of COVID-19 (acute and convalescent) were obtained from the United States, Italy and Spain.

Original handling: Reference gene primer amplification gave nucleated cell count estimates. Repertoires were generated with immunoSEQ multiplex PCR, while TCRdb's copy carries only in-frame clones and drops some. V and J calls and clone size are those listed in that table; D and trimming were worked out from the DNA. In the table there are 180,000 or so clones, 65% to 85% of which are singletons. Recruits, aged roughly 18 to 90 years, lived in 20 to 30 US areas. Recovered Cohort 3 donors showed two negative PCRs, clearance, or symptom resolution. This CDR3 spans 14 amino acids. In germline, CDR1 is LGHDT, CDR2 YNNKEL (reference sequence). Trimming shortened V by 4 bases and J by 4 bases, and 13 bases separated the two germline ends.

The sample comprised PBMCs or T cells enriched from blood (not recorded which). This clonotype was obtained from a woman aged 55 to 70 who had recovered from COVID-19. This rearrangement joins TRBV3-1 (or the pseudogene TRBV3-2) to TRBJ1-1; D is ambiguous. The CDR3 loop reads CASSRVPGTTEAFF. CDR3 sequence (DNA): TGTGCCAGCAGCCGGGTCCCAGGTACCACTGAAGCTTTCTTT.